The 9 T cell receptor beta chains listed next were all sequenced from one sample in a study of PD-1 blockade in classical Hodgkin lymphoma. The table came from immunoSEQ multiplex PCR; TCRdb's copy has only in-frame clones and leaves some out. Found here are about 63,000 clones, approximately 90% of them singletons; the top ten hold around 5.4%. Autologous stem cell transplantation was followed by relapse in every patient, and brentuximab vedotin exposure varied. The sequencing here drew on peripheral blood mononuclear cells (PBMCs), taken before the second cycle of nivolumab. Receptor source: a human donor with classical Hodgkin lymphoma.

The chain combines TRBV5-1 with TRBJ2-1; TRBD1 might be the D (5 bases). Looked up from germline, CDR1 is SGHRS and CDR2 is YFSETQ. Trimming left V 1 base short and J 7 bases short, with 12 bases between. The CDR3 consists of 14 residues. The CDR3 DNA is TGCGCCAGCAGCTTGCAGGGCGTCGGTAATGAGCAGTTCTTC. Its translation is CASSLQGVGNEQFF.

The chain joins TRBV25-1 to TRBJ2-7; TRBD1 or TRBD2 may be the D gene (5 bases each). V lost 3 bases and J lost 0, with 9 bases in between. The germline V gene encodes CDR1 MGHDK and CDR2 SYGVNS. The CDR3 has 14 residues. The CDR3 loop is CASSDSGSSYEQYF. CDR3 nucleotides: TGTGCCAGCAGTGACTCAGGGAGCTCCTACGAGCAGTACTTC.

In its sample, this clone was seen a few times. This chain connects TRBV27 to TRBJ2-7, with TRBD2 matching 7 bases. V shed 0 bases, J shed 7 bases, and the junction held 3 bases outside the gene matches. The CDR3 is made up of 13 amino acids. The V gene's germline CDR1 is MNHEY and CDR2 SMNVEV (reference sequence). The CDR3 loop reads CASSLSRGGEQYF. CDR3 coding DNA: TGTGCCAGCAGTTTATCTCGGGGAGGGGAGCAGTACTTC.

This clone was picked up a small number of times. This specimen includes other DNA sequences encoding the same CDR3. The chain couples TRBV19 to TRBJ2-1; possibly TRBD2 for D (5 bases). The V end was cut by 5 bases, the J end by 3 bases, with 8 bases between. Per the germline V gene, CDR1 is LNHDA and CDR2 is SQIVND (reference sequence). The CDR3 has 13 amino acids. Here the CDR3 reads CASSPRGYNEQFF. DNA of the CDR3: TGTGCCAGTAGTCCCCGGGGCTACAATGAGCAGTTCTTC.

This sequence joins TRBV11-2 and TRBJ2-1; possibly TRBD1 or TRBD2 for D (6 bases each). The CDR3 is 13 amino acids. Trimming removed 3 bases at V and 16 bases at J, with 19 bases between. Germline V CDR1 and CDR2: SGHAT, FQNNGV. The CDR3 here is CASSFPLVGGVFF. In DNA, the CDR3 is TGTGCCAGCAGCTTCCCCCTTGTCGGGGGCGTCTTCTTC.

The chain joins TRBV5-1 to TRBJ1-4; D remains unclear. CDR1 is SGHRS, CDR2 YFSETQ, per germline. The CDR3 runs 14 residues. The V and J ends lost 0 bases and 5 bases respectively, with 8 bases between them. CDR3 sequence: CASSLAPGNEKLFF. The CDR3 nucleotides read TGCGCCAGCAGCTTGGCCCCGGGCAATGAAAAACTGTTTTTT.

CDR3: CASSLQRRVYEQYF. In DNA form, the CDR3 reads TGTGCCAGCAGTTTACAACGCAGGGTTTACGAGCAGTACTTC. This chain joins TRBV27 and TRBJ2-7; maybe TRBD1 (5 bases). Germline values: CDR1 MNHEY, CDR2 SMNVEV (reference sequence). The CDR3 totals 14 residues. Trimming left V 2 bases short and J 4 bases short, with 12 bases between.

The table lists this clone with a few counts. The V gene is TRBV29-1, the J gene TRBJ1-2; D is undetermined. V lost 4 bases to trimming and J lost 4 bases, with 10 bases between them. CDR3 size: 12 residues. Per the germline V gene, CDR1 is SQVTM and CDR2 is ANQGSEA. CDR3: CSVGKDAYGYTF. In DNA, the CDR3 is TGCAGCGTTGGTAAGGACGCCTATGGCTACACCTTC.

The chain uses TRBV2 and TRBJ2-7, with 7 nucleotides matching TRBD1. The junction had 13 bases not matched to a gene; V was cut back by 2 bases and J by 3 bases. The CDR3 spans 17 residues. Germline assignment: CDR1 SNHLY and CDR2 FYNNEI. DNA for the CDR3: TGTGCCAGCAGTGAATCGGAGACAGGGATGGTTAGCTACGAGCAGTACTTC. Its protein product is CASSESETGMVSYEQYF.